The text below deals with one T cell receptor beta chain. What it recognizes is unknown. This entry comes from a study of cytomegalovirus exposure and HLA in healthy donors. Study-level results: Researchers counted 150 to 200 TCR beta chains as cytomegalovirus-associated. Reported findings show TCR beta sequences accurately forecast HLA-A and HLA-B alleles in most subjects. When a later analysis was performed, an Asian-associated ancestry cluster reportedly had fewer N-insertions than the approximately 680-donor mean. Under in vitro conditions, a few CMV-associated chains were confirmed as specific for CMV antigens.

Primers for the PCR totalled 60 Vbeta and 13 Jbeta. Here immunoSEQ multiplex PCR was the method, and the copy in TCRdb shows in-frame clones only, minus some. The ten top clones account for roughly 0.74%, within a sample of some 200,000 clones. This CDR3 has 14 amino acids. In germline, CDR1 is LNHDA, CDR2 SQIVND (reference sequence). Trimming took off 4 bases at V and 6 bases at J, with 12 bases between the two ends. The TCR sequence derives from a boy aged 5-17 years in good health and CMV-seronegative. Sequences were obtained from PBMCs. The chain has TRBV19 and TRBJ2-2; possible D gene TRBD1, 5 bases. As DNA, the CDR3 is TGTGCCAGTAGTAGCAGGGTTCCGTCCGGGGAGCTGTTTTTT. Translating it yields CASSSRVPSGELFF.